This T cell receptor beta chain derives from a study of CD8 T cells in ankylosing spondylitis (dated by TCRdb to about 2017). Regarding the research as a whole: T cell receptor beta repertoires were profiled in healthy donors and ankylosing spondylitis patients so that disease-linked TCR variants could be found. The full study cohort comprised around 23 ankylosing spondylitis patients and 85 to 120 healthy donors. Peripheral blood was sampled, and synovial fluid was also collected from ankylosing spondylitis patients.

This clonotype was observed at least ten times. Its cognate antigen has yet to be identified. Per-base quality was not reported, and no clone a single base away is much larger than it. The junction shows trimming of 0 bases on V and 9 bases on J, plus 12 bases between the germline ends. Sequences LGHDT (CDR1) and YNNKEL (CDR2) are obtained from the germline V gene (reference sequence). Reading from cysteine to phenylalanine, the CDR3 counts 14 amino acids. Here the CDR3 DNA is all that survives: 42 bases in frame from base 1. These reads were obtained on an Illumina HiSeq 2500. Quantitative 5'-RACE with molecular barcodes was used to prepare TCR beta libraries. From the authors' description of their analysis: A new computational method, built on a probabilistic model of VDJ rearrangement, was used to identify disease-linked TCR variants. The raw public data were reprocessed by TCRdb itself: fastp quality trimming at Q25, MiXCR clonotype calling, in-frame beta chains only. Every CDR3 protein is listed once, alongside the most common genes and DNA of its rows. The V and J calls and clone size are TCRdb's, not the authors'. The sample includes around 490,000 distinct CDR3 sequences, with about 5.2% observed a single time. The ten most abundant clones make up under 4.5% of the sample.

Points the paper makes about the study in general: In peripheral blood, the disease-linked clones were found at relatively low frequencies and had a CD8+ phenotype. The disease-linked clones were reported to be significantly enriched in matched synovial fluid samples from ankylosing spondylitis patients. Some of the motif variants had been reported before in the synovial fluid and blood of reactive arthritis patients, a finding that suggests common disease-initiation mechanisms. A TCR beta motif of seven or eight highly homologous amino acid variants appeared characteristic of blood from ankylosing spondylitis patients.

The sequenced material came from blood, either unsorted or a sorted T cell fraction (not recorded which). This clonotype originated in a male donor with ankylosing spondylitis. This chain joins TRBV3-1 to TRBJ2-1; the D gene is perhaps TRBD2, from 6 matching bases. The sequence in DNA is TGTGCCAGCAGCCAAGACGAGGGAGGCCGTGAGCAGTTCTTC. Translated, this is CASSQDEGGREQFF.